The 19 T cell receptor beta chains reported below all come from one sample, sequenced in a study of T cell clonotyping in hematopoietic cell transplantation. Assay: immunoSEQ multiplex PCR; the TCRdb copy retains only in-frame clones and omits some. The sample includes thousands of clones, approximately 96% seen only once; the top ten take under 3%. The sequencing here drew on PBMCs, taken 100 days after allogeneic stem cell transplant. The receptor source for this set is a male patient aged 35-50 years who had an allogeneic stem cell transplant from a related donor, so the T cells may come from the graft donor. Some clones in this sample may be carry-over from other donors' samples.

The chain links TRBV5-6 to TRBJ2-7; perhaps TRBD1 as D (5 bases). Germline V CDR1 and CDR2: SGHDT, YYEEEE. The CDR3 runs 13 residues. Trimming stripped 1 base from V and 2 bases from J, with 7 bases between. CDR3 region: CASSLQGTYEQYF. DNA for the CDR3: TGTGCCAGCAGCTTGCAGGGAACCTACGAGCAGTACTTC. Full variable domain (missing parts from reference TRBV5-6 and TRBJ2-7): DAGVTQSPTHLIKTRGQQVTLRCSPKSGHDTVSWYQQALGQGPQFIFQYYEEEERQRGNFPDRFSGHQFPNYSSELNVNALLLGDSALYLCASSLQGTYEQYFGPGTRLTVT.

In DNA, the CDR3 is TGTGCCTCCAATGACGGACGGAATACTGGGGCCAACGTCCTGACTTTC. It encodes CASNDGRNTGANVLTF. The genes are TRBV11-3 and TRBJ2-6, with D hard to call. V was pared by 11 bases and J by 2 bases, with 19 bases between. This CDR3 has 16 residues. Germline CDR1 reads SGHNT; CDR2 reads YENEEA.

The chain combines TRBV4-1 with TRBJ2-3, with TRBD2 matching over 7 bases. V gave up 1 base and J gave up 2 bases; unmatched junction bases: 9. The CDR3 is 17 amino acids. Looked up from germline, CDR1 is MGHRA and CDR2 is YSYEKL. The CDR3 nucleotides are TGCGCCAGCAGCCAAGGTTTTCCCGGACTAGTCACAGATACGCAGTATTTT. Translated, it gives CASSQGFPGLVTDTQYF.

The genes are TRBV7-6 and TRBJ2-5, with a tentative D call TRBD2 (5 bases). The V gene's germline CDR1 is SGHVS and CDR2 FNYEAQ. The CDR3 sequence is 15 residues long. V dropped 1 base and J dropped 6 bases, with 15 bases sitting between them. In DNA form, the CDR3 reads TGTGCCAGCAGCTTAGAATTATTAGGGAGCCAGACCCAGTACTTC. This encodes CASSLELLGSQTQYF.

The V gene is TRBV30, the J gene TRBJ1-4; D ambiguous. The V end lost 3 bases, the J end lost 8 bases, and 7 bases lay between the germline ends. The CDR3 has 11 residues. Germline lookup yields CDR1 GTSNPN and CDR2 SVGIG (reference sequence). CDR3 sequence (DNA): TGTGCCTGGAGGACGGGGGAAAAACTGTTTTTT. Its translation: CAWRTGEKLFF.

CDR3 protein: CASSRDSFYNSPLHF. In DNA form, the CDR3 reads TGTGCCAGCAGCCGGGACAGCTTCTATAATTCACCCCTCCACTTT. The genes are TRBV2 and TRBJ1-6, with TRBD1 matching 7 bases. Unmatched junction bases numbered 5, after V lost 6 bases and J lost 3 bases. The germline V gene encodes CDR1 SNHLY and CDR2 FYNNEI. This CDR3 is built from 15 residues.

The chain combines TRBV19 with TRBJ1-2; D not certain. Germline V gene sequence: CDR1 LNHDA, CDR2 SQIVND (reference sequence). The ends were cut back, 7 bases at V and 4 bases at J, with 10 bases in the middle. The CDR3 consists of 12 residues. In DNA, the CDR3 is TGTGCCAGTACCTCGAACCCCTATGGCTACACCTTC. It codes for CASTSNPYGYTF.

J is TRBJ2-7 and V is TRBV7-3, with D tentatively TRBD1 (6 bases). Trimming removed 2 bases from V and 5 bases from J, with 13 bases in between. Germline assignment: CDR1 SGHTA and CDR2 FQGTGA. The length of the CDR3 is 14 residues. The CDR3 DNA reads as TGTGCCAGCAGCTTATCCCCAGGGGTAAACGAGCAGTACTTC. Its translation is CASSLSPGVNEQYF.

This clone is a singleton in its sample. The chain combines TRBV14 with TRBJ1-4, with 7 bases matching TRBD1. The ends lost 0 bases at V and 0 bases at J; junction bases unmatched: 1. The CDR3 extends over 16 amino acids. Germline V gene data show CDR1 as SGHDN and CDR2 as FVKESK. The CDR3 DNA sequence: TGTGCCAGCAGCCAAGACGGGACAGCAACTAATGAAAAACTGTTTTTT. Translation gives CASSQDGTATNEKLFF.

The chain combines TRBV27 with TRBJ2-2; 11 bases are a match to TRBD2. J gave up 3 bases and V 5 bases, and 11 bases lay outside the gene matches. The CDR3 has 18 residues. Germline CDR1 is MNHEY and CDR2 is SMNVEV (reference sequence). CDR3 loop: CASSLRVAGGWDTGELFF. The DNA for the CDR3 is TGTGCCAGCAGTCTCCGGGTAGCGGGGGGGTGGGACACCGGGGAGCTGTTTTTT.

The V call is TRBV10-1, the J call TRBJ2-7; 9 bases map to TRBD2. The V segment lost 5 bases and the J segment 2 bases; nucleotides outside the gene matches: 4. Germline values: CDR1 WNHNN, CDR2 SYGVQD (reference sequence). This CDR3 is 14 amino acids long. The CDR3 DNA is TGCGCCAGCAGTCCTAGCGGGGTTCCCTACGAGCAGTACTTC. It encodes CASSPSGVPYEQYF.

V is TRBV25-1 and J is TRBJ2-3; possibly TRBD1 for D (6 bases). The CDR3 spans 16 residues. The V end was cut by 1 base, the J end by 4 bases, with 15 bases between. Germline CDR1 reads MGHDK; CDR2 reads SYGVNS. The DNA for the CDR3 is TGTGCCAGCAGTGAATTTACAGGGAATTTGGCAGATACGCAGTATTTT. The encoded protein is CASSEFTGNLADTQYF.

This sequence joins TRBV7-9 and TRBJ2-3; 11 bases line up with TRBD2. Germline trimming cut 2 bases from V and 0 bases from J; bases unmatched to any gene: 10. Germline V gives CDR1 SEHNR, CDR2 FQNEAQ (reference sequence). This CDR3 has 19 amino acids. This CDR3 reads CASSLLYLAGGASTDTQYF. Here the CDR3 DNA reads TGTGCCAGCAGCTTACTCTACCTAGCGGGGGGTGCTAGCACAGATACGCAGTATTTT.

The V call is TRBV5-1, the J call TRBJ2-3, with D possibly TRBD1 on 6 matching bases. Germline CDR1 SGHRS, CDR2 YFSETQ. The V and J ends lost 0 bases and 3 bases respectively, with 11 bases between them. This CDR3 spans 15 amino acids. Here the CDR3 reads CASSLVQGGTDTQYF. The CDR3 DNA reads as TGCGCCAGCAGCTTGGTACAGGGTGGTACAGATACGCAGTATTTT.

This rearrangement joins TRBV5-1 to TRBJ2-5; TRBD1 is a possible D gene (6 bases). Germline assignment: CDR1 SGHRS and CDR2 YFSETQ. V lost 0 bases to trimming and J lost 4 bases, with 10 bases between them. This CDR3 is built from 14 residues. The CDR3 spells CASSLDRAAETQYF. Here the CDR3 DNA reads TGCGCCAGCAGCTTGGACAGGGCGGCAGAGACCCAGTACTTC.

CDR3 coding DNA: TGTGCCAGCAGCGTTCCGAGCCCCTACGAGCAGTACTTC. Translating gives CASSVPSPYEQYF. J is TRBJ2-7 and V is TRBV9; D remains ambiguous. From germline, CDR1 is SGDLS and CDR2 YYNGEE. The CDR3 runs 13 residues. Trimming shortened V by 2 bases and J by 2 bases, and 8 bases separated the two germline ends. Complete variable domain (other parts from reference TRBV9 and TRBJ2-7): DSGVTQTPKHLITATGQRVTLRCSPRSGDLSVYWYQQSLDQGLQFLIQYYNGEERAKGNILERFSAQQFPDLHSELNLSSLELGDSALYFCASSVPSPYEQYFGPGTRLTVT.

This clone was found once. The chain uses TRBV30 and TRBJ2-2, with TRBD2 identical over 7 bases. The V gene end was trimmed by 0 bases and the J gene end by 7 bases; junction bases not matched to a gene: 11. Per germline, CDR1 GTSNPN and CDR2 SVGIG (reference sequence). CDR3 length: 16 residues. The CDR3 sequence: CAWSVGEGGLLGELFF. CDR3 bases: TGTGCCTGGAGTGTAGGGGAGGGAGGTTTGCTCGGGGAGCTGTTTTTT.

This sequence joins TRBV6-6 and TRBJ1-2; D is perhaps TRBD1 (6 bases). There are 16 residues in the CDR3. Trimming cost V 2 bases and J 6 bases, with 19 bases left between them. Germline values: CDR1 MNHNY, CDR2 SVGAGI (reference sequence). CDR3 protein: CASSYKIVRDTDGYTF. The CDR3 nucleotides are TGTGCCAGCAGTTACAAAATAGTCCGGGACACCGATGGCTACACCTTC.

This clone has a handful of counts. This rearrangement joins TRBV9 to TRBJ1-3, with D unresolved. The V end lost 0 bases, the J end lost 0 bases, and 7 bases lay between the germline ends. The CDR3 has 15 residues. Germline V gives CDR1 SGDLS, CDR2 YYNGEE. In nucleotides, the CDR3 is TGTGCCAGCAGCGTAGGGGGTCCCTCTGGAAACACCATATATTTT. It encodes CASSVGGPSGNTIYF.